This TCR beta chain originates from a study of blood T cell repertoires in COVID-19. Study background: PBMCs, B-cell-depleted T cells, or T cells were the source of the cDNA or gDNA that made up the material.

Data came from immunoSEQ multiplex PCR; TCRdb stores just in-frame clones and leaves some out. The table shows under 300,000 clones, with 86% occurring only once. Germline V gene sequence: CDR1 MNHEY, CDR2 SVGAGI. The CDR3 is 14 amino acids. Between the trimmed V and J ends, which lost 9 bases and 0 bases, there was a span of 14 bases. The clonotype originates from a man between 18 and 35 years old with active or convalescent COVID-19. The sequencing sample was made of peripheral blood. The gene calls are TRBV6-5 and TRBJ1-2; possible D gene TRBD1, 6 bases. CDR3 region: CASALKGANYGYTF. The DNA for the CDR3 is TGTGCCAGTGCACTTAAGGGGGCTAACTATGGCTACACCTTC.